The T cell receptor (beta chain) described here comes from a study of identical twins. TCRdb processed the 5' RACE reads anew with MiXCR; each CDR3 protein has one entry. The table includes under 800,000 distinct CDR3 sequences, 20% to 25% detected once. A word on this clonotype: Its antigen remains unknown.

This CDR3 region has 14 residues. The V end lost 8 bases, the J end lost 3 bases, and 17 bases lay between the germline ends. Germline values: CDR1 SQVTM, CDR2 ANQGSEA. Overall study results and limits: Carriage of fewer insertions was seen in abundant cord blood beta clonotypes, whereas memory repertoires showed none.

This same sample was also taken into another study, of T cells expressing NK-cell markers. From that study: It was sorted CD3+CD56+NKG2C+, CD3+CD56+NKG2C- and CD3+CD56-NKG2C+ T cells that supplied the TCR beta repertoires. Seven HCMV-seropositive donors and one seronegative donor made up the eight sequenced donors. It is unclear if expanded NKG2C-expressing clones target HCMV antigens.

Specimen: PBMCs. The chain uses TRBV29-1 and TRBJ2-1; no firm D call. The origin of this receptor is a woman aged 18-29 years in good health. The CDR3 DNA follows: TGCAGCCTCACCTCGGGTGGTCGCTACAATGAGCAGTTCTTC. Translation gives CSLTSGGRYNEQFF.